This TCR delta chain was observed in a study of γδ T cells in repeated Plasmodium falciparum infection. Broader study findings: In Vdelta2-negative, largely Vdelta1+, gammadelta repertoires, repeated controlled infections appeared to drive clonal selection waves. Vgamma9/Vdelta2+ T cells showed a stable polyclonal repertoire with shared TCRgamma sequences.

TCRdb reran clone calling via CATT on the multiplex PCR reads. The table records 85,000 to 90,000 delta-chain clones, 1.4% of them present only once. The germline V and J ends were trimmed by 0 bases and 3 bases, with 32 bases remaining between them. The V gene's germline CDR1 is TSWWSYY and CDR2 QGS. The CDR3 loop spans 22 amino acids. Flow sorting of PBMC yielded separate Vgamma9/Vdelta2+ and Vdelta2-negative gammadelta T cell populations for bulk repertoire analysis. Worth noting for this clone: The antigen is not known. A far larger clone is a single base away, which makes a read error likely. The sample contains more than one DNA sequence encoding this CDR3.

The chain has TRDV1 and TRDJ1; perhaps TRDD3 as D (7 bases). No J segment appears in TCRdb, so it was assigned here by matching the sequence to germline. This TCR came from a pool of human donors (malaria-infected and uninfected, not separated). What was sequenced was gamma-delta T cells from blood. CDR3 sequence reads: CALGELAFRPFRRAGGPDKLIF. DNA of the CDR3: TGTGCTCTTGGGGAACTGGCGTTTCGCCCCTTCCGTCGCGCTGGGGGCCCCGATAAACTCATCTTT.